Following are 8 T cell receptor beta chains from one sample sequenced in a study of OX40 agonist ivuxolimab in advanced cancers. Libraries were prepared through the immunoSEQ multiplex PCR assay. Imported from immuneACCESS, the table was reduced by TCRdb to in-frame sequences with V and J called. These copies leave out some clones; in studies compared against another copy, an unresolved V gene accounts for under half, and the cause of the remainder is not known. The sample includes roughly 62,000 clones, with about 84% observed a single time. Clones ranked in the top ten supply roughly 2.7% of the sample. The material was CD4+ or CD8+ T cells sorted from blood, obtained in a trial of the OX40 agonist ivuxolimab. The receptor set was obtained from an adult with an advanced solid tumor such as melanoma, head and neck, liver or kidney cancer.

This chain connects TRBV7-6 to TRBJ2-1; D may be TRBD1 (6 bases). Germline CDR1 is SGHVS and CDR2 is FNYEAQ. The CDR3 has 15 amino acids. Deletions cut 5 bases from V and 0 bases from J, with 11 bases between. CDR3 protein: CASSLQGSSYNEQFF. The CDR3 nucleotides read TGTGCCAGCAGCCTACAGGGAAGCTCCTACAATGAGCAGTTCTTC.

V and J are TRBV5-4 and TRBJ2-1; a weak D match, TRBD2 (7 bases). The V end lost 3 bases, the J end lost 10 bases, and 23 bases lay between the germline ends. The CDR3 covers 16 residues. The germline CDR1 and CDR2 sequences are SGHNT and YYREEE (reference sequence). DNA for the CDR3: TGTGCCAGCAGCTCGCAAGCGGCTAGCGGAGGGGGGGAGCAGTTCTTC. Encoded protein: CASSSQAASGGGEQFF.

The V and J genes are TRBV28 and TRBJ2-2; perhaps D is TRBD1 or TRBD2 (5 bases each). The CDR3 contains 15 residues. V dropped 3 bases and J dropped 3 bases, with 11 bases sitting between them. Per the germline V gene, CDR1 is MDHEN and CDR2 is SYDVKM. The CDR3 DNA is TGTGCCAGCAGTTTTGGGGGTCTCCACACCGGGGAGCTGTTTTTT. Translation: CASSFGGLHTGELFF.

V gene TRBV6-5 combines with J gene TRBJ1-5, with TRBD1 matching 8 bases. The junction had 4 bases not matched to a gene; V was cut back by 0 bases and J by 12 bases. Looked up from germline, CDR1 is MNHEY and CDR2 is SVGAGI. This CDR3 contains 13 residues. CDR3 protein: CASSYSQDRDQHF. As DNA, the CDR3 is TGTGCCAGCAGTTACTCACAGGACAGGGACCAGCATTTT.

This clone occurred a few times. The rearrangement joins TRBV27 to TRBJ1-5; D may be TRBD1 (5 bases). The germline V and J ends were trimmed by 3 bases and 5 bases, with 20 bases remaining between them. The CDR3 loop spans 17 amino acids. The germline gives CDR1 MNHEY, CDR2 SMNVEV (reference sequence). In DNA form, the CDR3 reads TGTGCCAGCAGTTTGGGTCTTGGGGGGAACAACTATCAGCCCCAGCATTTT. The encoded protein is CASSLGLGGNNYQPQHF.

V is TRBV28 and J is TRBJ1-1; the D gene is possibly TRBD1 (6 bases). V shed 6 bases and J shed 2 bases, with 10 bases lying between them. The CDR3 covers 13 residues. Germline loops: CDR1 MDHEN, CDR2 SYDVKM. CDR3 in amino acids: CASRLQGNTEAFF. The CDR3 nucleotides read TGTGCCAGCAGACTACAGGGAAACACTGAAGCTTTCTTT.

V usage is TRBV11-1 and J usage is TRBJ2-7, with 7 bases matching TRBD1. V lost 5 bases and J lost 3; bases outside the gene matches: 7. The CDR3 loop spans 14 amino acids. Germline assignment: CDR1 SGHAT and CDR2 FQDESV (reference sequence). The CDR3 region is CASSDRQGSYEQYF. As DNA, the CDR3 is TGTGCCAGCAGCGACCGACAGGGCAGCTACGAGCAGTACTTC.

This chain uses TRBV10-3 with TRBJ2-5, with a tentative D call TRBD1 (5 bases). The CDR3 consists of 14 residues. CDR1 ENHRY and CDR2 SYGVKD come from the germline V gene. Trimming took 4 bases from V and 2 from J, leaving 11 bases between them. As DNA, the CDR3 is TGTGCCATCAGTGGAACAGGCTATCAAGAGACCCAGTACTTC. Translated: CAISGTGYQETQYF.